The rows below give T cell receptor beta chains drawn from one sample of a study of control samples from healthy donors and cancer patients. Some clones are missing from TCRdb's copy, which holds only in-frame ones; the method was immunoSEQ multiplex PCR. Recorded here are 150,000 to 200,000 clones; the top ten clones represent roughly 2%. Sequencing used blood. The receptors originated from a woman in her 30s in good health. CDR3s leave out the opening cysteine and the closing phenylalanine or tryptophan. Fields, in order: V gene, J gene, CDR3 protein.

v_call: TRBV7-7; j_call: TRBJ2-5; cdr3_aa: ASSHGGRGETQY
v_call: TRBV28; j_call: TRBJ1-5; cdr3_aa: ASSLSASRRLRQPQH
v_call: TRBV27; j_call: TRBJ1-2; cdr3_aa: ASSLMGQGGYT
v_call: TRBV11-3; j_call: TRBJ2-5; cdr3_aa: ASSLSGLETQY
v_call: TRBV28; j_call: TRBJ1-5; cdr3_aa: AIDLGPNQPQH
v_call: TRBV2; j_call: TRBJ1-2; cdr3_aa: ASSASENNGYT
v_call: TRBV4-2; j_call: TRBJ1-3; cdr3_aa: ASSQDARVVN
v_call: TRBV6-5; j_call: TRBJ1-6; cdr3_aa: ASSYQGDNNSPLH
v_call: TRBV15; j_call: TRBJ2-5; cdr3_aa: ATSRWQIQETQY
v_call: TRBV28; j_call: TRBJ1-5; cdr3_aa: ASTGRDRGKKVNQPQH
v_call: TRBV25-1; j_call: TRBJ1-1; cdr3_aa: AYTSGTEAF
v_call: TRBV28; j_call: TRBJ2-5; cdr3_aa: ASSLGSFAGETQY
v_call: TRBV7-2; j_call: TRBJ2-1; cdr3_aa: ASSLSAGGSGEQF
v_call: TRBV9; j_call: TRBJ2-7; cdr3_aa: ASSPRGRGSSYEQY
v_call: TRBV2; j_call: TRBJ1-2; cdr3_aa: ASSEKAVLYGYT
v_call: TRBV27; j_call: TRBJ1-1; cdr3_aa: ASRPVDMNTEAF
v_call: TRBV6-4; j_call: TRBJ2-2; cdr3_aa: ASSGGTNTGELF
v_call: TRBV4-1; j_call: TRBJ1-1; cdr3_aa: ASSQQSRNTEAF
v_call: TRBV7-6; j_call: TRBJ2-1; cdr3_aa: ASSPNIGVEQF
v_call: TRBV28; j_call: TRBJ2-3; cdr3_aa: ASSSGQGTDTQY
v_call: TRBV7-9; j_call: TRBJ1-3; cdr3_aa: ASSHSSGNTIY
v_call: TRBV10-3; j_call: TRBJ2-3; cdr3_aa: AISTVTDTQY
v_call: TRBV6-2/TRBV6-3; j_call: TRBJ2-7; cdr3_aa: ASSLDRGRYEQY
v_call: TRBV6-1; j_call: TRBJ1-1; cdr3_aa: ASSEYHRGQAF
v_call: TRBV2; j_call: TRBJ1-2; cdr3_aa: ANREANYGYT
v_call: TRBV5-4; j_call: TRBJ2-3; cdr3_aa: ASSLRLAGFTDTQY
v_call: TRBV11-2; j_call: TRBJ1-5; cdr3_aa: ASSLDWDQPQH
v_call: TRBV5-5; j_call: TRBJ1-3; cdr3_aa: ASSKQQGAYGNTIY
v_call: TRBV18; j_call: TRBJ2-3; cdr3_aa: ASSPRTSVTDTQY